Described below is a single T cell receptor (beta chain) sequence and its context. A read error may account for a junction end that differs from germline. The data originate from a study of Graves' ophthalmopathy and Graves' hyperthyroidism. For repertoire sequencing, the TCR beta CDR3 regions were amplified from RNA transcripts. A first-round RT-PCR used HTBI primers, followed by a second-round multiplex PCR. TCRdb reprocessed the multiplex PCR reads via MiXCR and lists one record per CDR3 protein. The table has fewer than 650,000 distinct CDR3 sequences, 22% seen once. The length of the CDR3 is 14 residues. Germline lookup yields CDR1 LGHDT and CDR2 YNNKEL (reference sequence).

V gene TRBV3-1 combines with J gene TRBJ2-7; D may be TRBD2 (6 bases). Sequences were obtained from peripheral blood. The receptor was isolated from a woman aged 18-29 years with stable Graves' hyperthyroidism. Some clones in this sample may be carry-over from other donors' samples. The CDR3 region is CASSQDGGYYGQYF. CDR3 in DNA: TGTGCCAGCAGCCAAGACGGGGGTTACTACGGGCAGTACTTC.